The rows below give T cell receptor beta chains drawn from one sample of a study of blood T cell repertoires in COVID-19. The data were produced by immunoSEQ multiplex PCR, yet TCRdb's version contains in-frame clones alone and is incomplete. The table lists 230,000 or so clones, around 83% of them singletons, with 1.4% in the top ten. The sequenced material came from peripheral blood. The receptor source for this set is a woman in her 40s who had recovered from COVID-19. CDR3s include the opening cysteine and the closing phenylalanine or tryptophan. The D gene is left open where the match is weak. The listing skips clone size in some rows; elsewhere it reads once, few, many or a size class.

CDR3 DNA | CDR3 protein | clone size | V gene | D gene | J gene
TGTGCCAGCAGTTACCGAGGGAACTCCTACGAGCAGTACTTC | CASSYRGNSYEQYF | - | TRBV6-5 | - | TRBJ2-7
TGTGCCAGCAGCCAATGGGACAGCCCCCCTGAAGCTTTCTTT | CASSQWDSPPEAFF | - | TRBV3-1/TRBV3-2 | TRBD1 | TRBJ1-1
TGTGCCAGTAGTATAACTGAGGACACTGAAGCTTTCTTT | CASSITEDTEAFF | - | TRBV19 | - | TRBJ1-1
TGTGCCAGCAGTGAACAGGGTCTTAGCACAGATACGCAGTATTTT | CASSEQGLSTDTQYF | - | TRBV6-4 | - | TRBJ2-3
TGTGCCAGCAGACCTCGGGTTAACTATGGCTACACCTTC | CASRPRVNYGYTF | - | TRBV7-2 | - | TRBJ1-2
TGTGCCAGTAGTAAGAACAGGCATAGCAATCAGCCCCAGCATTTT | CASSKNRHSNQPQHF | - | TRBV19 | - | TRBJ1-5
TGTGCCAGCAGCTTAGTATCGAGCTCTGGGGCCAACGTCCTGACTTTC | CASSLVSSSGANVLTF | - | TRBV7-2 | - | TRBJ2-6
TGTGCCAGTAGTGCGGGCTGGGCGAGGTCCGAGCAGTACTTC | CASSAGWARSEQYF | once | TRBV19 | - | TRBJ2-7
TGTGCCAGCAGTTTTGGGAGAGCAGATACGCAGTATTTT | CASSFGRADTQYF | - | TRBV27 | - | TRBJ2-3
TGTGCCAGCAGCCAAGGCCTTACTACTAGCGGGGATTACAATGAGCAGTTCTTC | CASSQGLTTSGDYNEQFF | - | TRBV3-1/TRBV3-2 | TRBD2 | TRBJ2-1
TGCGCCAGCAGCTTGCTGGGACTAGCGGGGGGCCAATACAATGAGCAGTTCTTC | CASSLLGLAGGQYNEQFF | - | TRBV5-1 | TRBD2 | TRBJ2-1
TGTGCCAGCAGCCTCGTGAGGCTAGCGGGGGCCCTAAAGACCCAAGAGACCCAGTACTTC | CASSLVRLAGALKTQETQYF | - | TRBV6-6 | TRBD2 | TRBJ2-5
TGTGCCTGGGGGGACATTGGGTGGGGTAACTATGGCTACACCTTC | CAWGDIGWGNYGYTF | - | TRBV30 | - | TRBJ1-2
TGTGCCAGCAGCCCGAGGACAGGGGAGGGCTACACCTTC | CASSPRTGEGYTF | once | TRBV3-1/TRBV3-2 | TRBD1 | TRBJ1-2
TGCGCCAGCAGCTCCTCGACAGGATCGGGTGAAAAACTGTTTTTT | CASSSSTGSGEKLFF | - | TRBV5-1 | - | TRBJ1-4